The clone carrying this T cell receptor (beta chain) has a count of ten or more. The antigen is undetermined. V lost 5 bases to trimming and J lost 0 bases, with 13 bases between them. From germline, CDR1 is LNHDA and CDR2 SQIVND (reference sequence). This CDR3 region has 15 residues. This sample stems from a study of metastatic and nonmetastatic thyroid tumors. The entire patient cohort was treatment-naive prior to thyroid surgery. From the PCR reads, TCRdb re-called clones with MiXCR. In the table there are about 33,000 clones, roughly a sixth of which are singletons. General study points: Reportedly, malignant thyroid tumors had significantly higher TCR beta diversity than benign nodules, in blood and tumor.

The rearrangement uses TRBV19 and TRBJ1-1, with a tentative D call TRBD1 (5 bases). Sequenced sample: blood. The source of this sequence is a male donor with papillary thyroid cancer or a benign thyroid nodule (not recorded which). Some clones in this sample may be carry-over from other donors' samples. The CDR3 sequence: CASSPRQGMNTEAFF. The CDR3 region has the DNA TGTGCCAGTAGTCCCCGCCAGGGAATGAACACTGAAGCTTTCTTT.